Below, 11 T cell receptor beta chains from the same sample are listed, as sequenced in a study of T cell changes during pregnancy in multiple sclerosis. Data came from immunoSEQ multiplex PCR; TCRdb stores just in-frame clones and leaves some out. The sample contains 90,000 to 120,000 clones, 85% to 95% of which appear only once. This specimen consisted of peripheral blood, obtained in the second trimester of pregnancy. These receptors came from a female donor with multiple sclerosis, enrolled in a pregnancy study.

CDR3 protein: CASSGPYSNQPQHF. The CDR3 DNA sequence: TGTGCCAGCAGTGGCCCCTATAGCAATCAGCCCCAGCATTTT. The rearrangement links TRBV2 to TRBJ1-5, with D uncertain. Germline V lookup: CDR1 SNHLY, CDR2 FYNNEI. Trimming removed 4 bases from V and 0 bases from J, with 7 bases in between. This CDR3 comprises 14 residues.

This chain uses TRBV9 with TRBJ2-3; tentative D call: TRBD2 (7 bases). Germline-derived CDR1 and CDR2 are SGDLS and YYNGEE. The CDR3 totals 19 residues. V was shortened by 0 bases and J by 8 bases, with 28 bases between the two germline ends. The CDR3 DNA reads TGTGCCAGCAGCGTAGGCCCCAGGGGCGGAACTCCTCGCGGGGGTACGCAGTATTTT. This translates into CASSVGPRGGTPRGGTQYF.

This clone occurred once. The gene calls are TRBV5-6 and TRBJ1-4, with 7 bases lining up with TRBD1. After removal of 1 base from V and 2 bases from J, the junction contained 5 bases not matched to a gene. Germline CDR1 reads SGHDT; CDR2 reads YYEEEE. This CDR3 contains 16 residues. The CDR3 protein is CASSLRRQGTNEKLFF. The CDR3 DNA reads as TGTGCCAGCAGCTTGCGGCGACAGGGCACTAATGAAAAACTGTTTTTT.

Here the CDR3 reads CASRPWTGLNTEAFF. As DNA, the CDR3 is TGTGCCAGCAGACCTTGGACAGGGTTGAACACTGAAGCTTTCTTT. This chain uses TRBV6-5 with TRBJ1-1; 8 bases line up with TRBD1. Per the germline V gene, CDR1 is MNHEY and CDR2 is SVGAGI. CDR3 length: 15 residues. Germline trimming cut 6 bases from V and 0 bases from J; bases unmatched to any gene: 6.

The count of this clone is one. In DNA form, the CDR3 reads TGCGCCAGCAGCACGGGACAAGCGAACACCGGGGAGCTGTTTTTT. Its protein is CASSTGQANTGELFF. This chain uses TRBV5-1 with TRBJ2-2, with D possibly matching TRBD1 (6 bases). This CDR3 is built from 15 residues. Germline V gene data show CDR1 as SGHRS and CDR2 as YFSETQ. Deletions cut 4 bases from V and 0 bases from J, with 10 bases between.

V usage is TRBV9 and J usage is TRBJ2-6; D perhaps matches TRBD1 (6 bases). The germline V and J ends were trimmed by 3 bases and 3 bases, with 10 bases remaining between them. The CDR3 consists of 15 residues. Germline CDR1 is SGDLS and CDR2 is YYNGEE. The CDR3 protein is CASSEHRDGANVLTF. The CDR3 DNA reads TGTGCCAGCAGCGAGCACAGGGATGGGGCCAACGTCCTGACTTTC.

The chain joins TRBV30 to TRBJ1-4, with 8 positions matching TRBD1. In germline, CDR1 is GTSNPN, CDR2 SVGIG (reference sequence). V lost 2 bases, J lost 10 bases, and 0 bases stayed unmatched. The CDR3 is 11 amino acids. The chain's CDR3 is CAWSQGAKLFF. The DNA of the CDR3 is TGTGCCTGGAGTCAGGGGGCAAAACTGTTTTTT.

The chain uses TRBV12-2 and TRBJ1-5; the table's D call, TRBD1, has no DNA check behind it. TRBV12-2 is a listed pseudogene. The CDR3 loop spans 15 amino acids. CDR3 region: CASRFYRFSNQPQHF. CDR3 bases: TGTGCAAGTCGCTTTTACAGGTTTAGCAATCAGCCCCAGCATTTT.

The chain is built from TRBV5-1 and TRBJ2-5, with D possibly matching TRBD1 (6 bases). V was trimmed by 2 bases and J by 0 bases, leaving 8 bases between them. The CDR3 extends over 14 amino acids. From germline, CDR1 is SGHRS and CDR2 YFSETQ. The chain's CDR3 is CASSFAGDQETQYF. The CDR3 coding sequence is TGCGCCAGCAGCTTCGCAGGGGACCAAGAGACCCAGTACTTC.

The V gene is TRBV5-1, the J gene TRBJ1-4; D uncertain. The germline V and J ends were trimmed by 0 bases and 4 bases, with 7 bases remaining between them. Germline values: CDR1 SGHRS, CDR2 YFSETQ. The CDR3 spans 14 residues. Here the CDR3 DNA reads TGCGCCAGCAGCTTGGGGGCTGGTAATGAAAAACTGTTTTTT. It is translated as CASSLGAGNEKLFF.

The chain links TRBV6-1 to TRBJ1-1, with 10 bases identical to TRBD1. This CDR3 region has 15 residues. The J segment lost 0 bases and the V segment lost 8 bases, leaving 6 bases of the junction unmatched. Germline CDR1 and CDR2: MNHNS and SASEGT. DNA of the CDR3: TGTGCCAGCTACCGGGACAGGGGCTTGAACACTGAAGCTTTCTTT. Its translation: CASYRDRGLNTEAFF.